This section outlines one TCR beta chain sequence together with its context. Antigen: not known. These data are taken from a study of cytomegalovirus exposure and HLA in healthy donors. Study-wide results and limits: Segments of the TCR beta V type were, in most cases, productive about 87% or about 30% of the time in an earlier analysis. As a later analysis revealed, most CMV-associated TCR beta chains appeared HLA-restricted.

The length of the CDR3 is 16 residues. The germline V gene encodes CDR1 SGHNT and CDR2 YYREEE (reference sequence). With V trimmed by 2 bases and J by 1 base, 7 bases remained unmatched. The PCR employed 60 Vbeta primers together with 13 Jbeta primers. In the original workflow: Approximately 72 million unique TCR beta chains, about 11 million of them shared, were counted by a later analysis. Clones were sequenced by immunoSEQ multiplex PCR, and TCRdb holds only the in-frame ones, with some missing. V and J calls and clone size follow that table, whereas D and trimming were derived from the DNA. The profile shows under 200,000 clones, approximately 75% of them singletons.

The source of this sequence is a girl under 18 in good health and CMV-seronegative. The chain joins TRBV5-4 to TRBJ1-2, with TRBD1 matching 8 bases. The material sequenced was PBMCs. The CDR3, as DNA: TGTGCCAGCAGCTTCGTGGGACAGGCAATTAACTATGGCTACACCTTC. It is translated as CASSFVGQAINYGYTF.